This T cell receptor beta chain comes out of a study of shared clonotypes between healthy human individuals. TCRdb's copy holds only in-frame clones and misses some; the assay was immunoSEQ multiplex PCR. Found here are 2 million or so clones, about 95% of them singletons; the top ten hold 1% to 1.3%. The naive CD8 subset, CD45RO-negative cells positively selected for CCR7, excluded terminally differentiated effector memory CD45RA+ cells. This CDR3 has 11 residues. Per germline, CDR1 GTSNPN and CDR2 SVGIG (reference sequence). Trimming shortened V by 1 base and J by 10 bases, and 9 bases separated the two germline ends.

The clonotype comes from a man aged 18 to 30 in good health. This chain joins TRBV30 and TRBJ2-3; the D gene is possibly TRBD1 (5 bases). The sequenced material came from naive CD8+ T cells sorted from blood. The CDR3 sequence is CAWSEGRPQYF. Written as DNA, the CDR3 is TGTGCCTGGAGTGAGGGGCGGCCGCAGTATTTT.